The T cell receptor beta chain under discussion was sequenced for a study of CXCR3-negative and CXCR3-positive naive CD8 T cells (dated by TCRdb to between 2018 and 2020). For context, the study as a whole: In total, about 135 million TRB reads were obtained, corresponding to roughly 1.5 +/- 0.3 million reads per library. Naive subsets from about 5 donors and memory cells from 3 donors were included in the TRBV-TRBJ cluster analysis. Data from fewer than 12 donors, pooled across two independent experiments, went into the diversity and physicochemical repertoire analyses. On the study overall, not on this receptor specifically: Repertoire diversity was comparably high in both naive subsets but much lower in memory CD8+ T cells. TRB CDR3s from CXCR3-positive naive cells showed higher hydrophobicity (lower Kidera factor 4), lower energy, and higher strength and volume indices than CXCR3-negative naive cells. Freshly isolated PBMCs were used for most assays because CXCR3 expression partially decreased after cryopreservation. Because surface CD5, which has been linked to self-reactivity in mice, was comparable between naive subsets, TCR interaction strength was also inferred from TRB CDR3 physicochemical properties. Naive CXCR3-negative and CXCR3-positive cells from the same donor showed similar TRBV-TRBJ usage, whereas memory cells showed distinct patterns.

Turning to this clonotype: The target of this receptor is not known.

The run used a NextSeq 550. The Human TCR Profiling Kit (MiLaboratory) was used to prepare UMI-labeled 5' RACE TRB cDNA libraries. cDNA synthesis used the entire amount of extracted RNA, and PCR amplification then used the entire amount of cDNA produced. The libraries were made side by side, with each library going through the same number of PCR cycles. Under the source paper's analysis protocol: MIGEC and MiXCR extracted about 48,000 +/- 9,800 unique UMI-labeled TRB cDNA molecules per library, requiring at least two reads per UMI. On average, about 40,000 +/- 10,000 functional in-frame TRB CDR3 nucleotide clonotypes lacking stop codons were found per library. After downsampling to 5000 UMI-labeled TRB molecules per sample, diversity metrics, including normalized Shannon-Wiener and Chao1, were computed in VDJtools. Clonotype-size-weighted physicochemical properties of the central five CDR3 residues (interaction energy, strength, volume and Kidera factor 4) were computed in VDJtools. TCRdb reprocessed the reads and lists each CDR3 protein sequence as a single entry, with no DNA. TCRdb, rather than the study authors, made the V and J calls. The sample table holds some 120,000 distinct CDR3 sequences. The ten largest clones capture approximately 0.4% of the sample.

Its CDR3 holds 15 amino acids, cysteine through phenylalanine. The nucleotide record is missing. CDR1 and CDR2 (SGHDT, YYEEEE) derive from the germline V gene. Each CD8+ T cell subset was flow-sorted in triplicate, with 300,000 or so cells per subset placed directly into RLT lysis buffer. To exclude memory contaminants, naive CD8+ T cells were stringently defined as CD45RO-CCR7+CD27+CD95-. Peripheral blood mononuclear cells were isolated from buffy coats by standard density gradient centrifugation. A FACSAria III was used to flow-sort naive CD8+ T cells into CXCR3-negative and CXCR3-positive populations. An RNeasy Mini Kit was used to extract total RNA from the sorted cells.

Sequenced material: naive CXCR3+ CD8+ T cells from blood. The cell subset or site label for this specimen denotes: CD45RO-CCR7+CD27+CD95- naive CD8+ T cells expressing CXCR3 (TNR3+). The chain is assembled from TRBV5-6 and TRBJ2-1; TCRdb designates TRBD1, a call that cannot be tested without DNA. The source of this sequence is a human donor in good health. Some clones in this sample may be carry-over from other donors' samples. For the CDR3, the sequence is CASSLAGQIINEQFF.